Below are 32 T cell receptor beta chains sequenced from a single sample in a study of graft-versus-host responses after intestinal transplantation. The assay was immunoSEQ multiplex PCR, and TCRdb's table has in-frame clones only and misses some. The sample records about 39,000 clones, approximately 89% being singletons. This specimen consisted of PBMCs, obtained around 270 days after transplant. These receptors were taken from a human patient who received an intestinal transplant, so some T cells may come from the graft donor.

This rearrangement joins TRBV6-7 to TRBJ1-3; D gene ambiguous. TRBV6-7 is treated as an ORF (open reading frame) with a function not yet certain. CDR3 size: 17 residues. Trimming took off 0 bases at V and 0 bases at J, with 12 bases between the two ends. CDR3: CASSYSRTVISGNTIYF. CDR3 DNA sequence: TGTGCCAGCAGTTACTCGCGGACGGTGATCTCTGGAAACACCATATATTTT.

The chain combines TRBV6-5 with TRBJ1-4; 9 nucleotides agree with TRBD1. CDR1 MNHEY and CDR2 SVGAGI come from the germline V gene. The ends lost 2 bases at V and 2 bases at J; junction bases unmatched: 0. The CDR3 totals 15 residues. This CDR3 is CASSYGTGTNEKLFF. CDR3 bases: TGTGCCAGCAGTTACGGGACAGGGACTAATGAAAAACTGTTTTTT.

In its sample, this clone was seen once. Written as DNA, the CDR3 is TGTGCCAGCAGCCTCCCGGGGGGGCCGAAAGAGCAGTTCTTC. This encodes CASSLPGGPKEQFF. V usage is TRBV13 and J usage is TRBJ2-1, with 8 positions matching TRBD2. V gave up 5 bases and J gave up 10 bases; unmatched junction bases: 10. The germline V gene has CDR1 PRHDT and CDR2 FYEKMQ (reference sequence). The CDR3 consists of 14 residues.

The chain joins TRBV7-9 to TRBJ2-1; D remains unclear. Trimming removed 5 bases at V and 7 bases at J, with 12 bases between. The CDR3 sequence is 13 residues long. In germline, CDR1 is SEHNR, CDR2 FQNEAQ (reference sequence). DNA for the CDR3: TGTGCCAGCAGCCCCGGTGGGTTTAATGAGCAGTTCTTC. The encoded protein is CASSPGGFNEQFF.

Only one count was recorded for this clone. V gene TRBV6-5 combines with J gene TRBJ2-7; perhaps TRBD2 as D (5 bases). Trimming stripped 5 bases from V and 4 bases from J, with 15 bases between. Germline CDR1 and CDR2: MNHEY and SVGAGI. The CDR3 extends over 14 amino acids. The CDR3 loop is CASSLSEGLYEQYF. As DNA, the CDR3 is TGTGCCAGCAGTCTCTCAGAGGGTCTATACGAGCAGTACTTC.

Only one count was recorded for this clone. V gene TRBV6-6 combines with J gene TRBJ2-3; D assignment may be TRBD1 or TRBD2 (5 bases each). The CDR3 runs to 15 residues. The germline CDR1 and CDR2 sequences are MNHNY and SVGAGI (reference sequence). Trimming took 7 bases from V and 1 from J, leaving 15 bases between them. Written as DNA, the CDR3 is TGTGCCAGCACCCCTACGGGGCGGGGCACAGATACGCAGTATTTT. Translation: CASTPTGRGTDTQYF.

The chain links TRBV15 to TRBJ1-2; no clear D. The CDR3 length is 13 residues. The V end lost 5 bases, the J end lost 6 bases, and 13 bases lay between the germline ends. In germline, CDR1 is LNHNV, CDR2 YYDKDF (reference sequence). In DNA, the CDR3 is TGTGCCACCAGCCGTCGGTTGCCGAATGGCTACACCTTC. This codes for CATSRRLPNGYTF.

The gene calls are TRBV4-2 and TRBJ1-5, with a weak D call TRBD1 (5 bases). Germline CDR1 reads LGHNA; CDR2 reads YNFKEQ. The germline V and J ends were trimmed by 1 base and 3 bases, with 19 bases remaining between them. The CDR3 loop spans 18 amino acids. The CDR3 DNA sequence: TGTGCCAGCAGCCAAGGAGGGTCTGGGAGGGGCCTCAATCAGCCCCAGCATTTT. It encodes CASSQGGSGRGLNQPQHF.

The rearrangement uses TRBV7-6 and TRBJ2-7, with TRBD2 as a possible D gene (5 bases). Trimming left V 9 bases short and J 2 bases short, with 29 bases between. The CDR3 covers 18 residues. Germline CDR1 reads SGHVS; CDR2 reads FNYEAQ. This chain's CDR3 is CARRFLAVGVRVAYEQYF. The DNA of the CDR3 is TGTGCCAGACGCTTCCTCGCTGTCGGGGTTAGGGTAGCCTACGAGCAGTACTTC.

The chain couples TRBV4-1 to TRBJ2-1; TRBD2 aligns across 8 bases. Germline CDR1 and CDR2: MGHRA and YSYEKL. Germline trimming cut 4 bases from V and 6 bases from J; bases unmatched to any gene: 8. The CDR3 extends over 15 amino acids. The CDR3 DNA follows: TGCGCCAGCAGCCCCGGGGGGGCATCCGCCAATGAGCAGTTCTTC. Amino acid sequence: CASSPGGASANEQFF.

The chain uses TRBV4-1 and TRBJ1-1, with TRBD1 as a possible D gene (6 bases). Germline values: CDR1 MGHRA, CDR2 YSYEKL. This CDR3 is built from 14 residues. V shed 1 base and J shed 10 bases, with 16 bases lying between them. The CDR3 coding sequence is TGCGCCAGCAGCCAAGGTGTGTCAGGGGCGCGAGCTTTCTTT. Translating gives CASSQGVSGARAFF.

V gene TRBV4-3 combines with J gene TRBJ1-4; TRBD1 matches at 9 bases. The CDR3 runs to 15 residues. With V trimmed by 6 bases and J by 9 bases, 11 bases remained unmatched. Germline V gene data show CDR1 as LGHNA and CDR2 as YSLEER. CDR3 protein: CASSGYRDREQKLFF. The CDR3 region has the DNA TGCGCCAGCAGTGGGTACCGGGACAGGGAACAAAAACTGTTTTTT.

The chain employs TRBV5-4 and TRBJ2-7; D unresolved. The germline gives CDR1 SGHNT, CDR2 YYREEE (reference sequence). The CDR3 covers 18 residues. V gave up 7 bases and J gave up 2 bases, with 28 bases separating them. This CDR3 reads CASALPNRVPSSTYEQYF. CDR3 coding DNA: TGTGCCAGCGCCCTCCCGAACAGAGTTCCGTCGTCGACCTACGAGCAGTACTTC.

The chain links TRBV18 to TRBJ2-7; D is unclear. The V end lost 2 bases, the J end lost 3 bases, and 8 bases lay between the germline ends. This CDR3 is built from 13 residues. Germline V gene sequence: CDR1 KGHSH, CDR2 LQKENI. CDR3 DNA sequence: TGTGCCAGCTCACCAGAAGACCACTACGAGCAGTACTTC. Translating it yields CASSPEDHYEQYF. The full variable domain, rest sourced from reference TRBV18 and TRBJ2-7, is NAGVMQNPRHLVRRRGQEARLRCSPMKGHSHVYWYRQLPEEGLKFMVYLQKENIIDESGMPKERFSAEFPKEGPSILRIQQVVRGDSAAYFCASSPEDHYEQYFGPGTRLTVT.

The genes are TRBV9 and TRBJ2-1; 9 bases match TRBD2. The germline gives CDR1 SGDLS, CDR2 YYNGEE. V lost 1 base and J lost 2; bases outside the gene matches: 4. CDR3 length: 16 residues. CDR3 loop: CASSVSLAGTYNEQFF. As DNA, the CDR3 is TGTGCCAGCAGCGTATCTCTAGCGGGGACCTACAATGAGCAGTTCTTC.

The chain is built from TRBV11-3 and TRBJ1-1; D is uncertain. CDR3 size: 14 residues. The V gene's germline CDR1 is SGHNT and CDR2 YENEEA. Trimming pared 1 base from V and 3 bases from J, leaving 9 bases between. CDR3 protein: CASSLAVQYTEAFF. CDR3 nucleotide sequence: TGTGCCAGCAGCTTAGCGGTCCAGTACACTGAAGCTTTCTTT.

This clone occurred a few times. This chain links TRBV6-4 with TRBJ1-1; the D gene is possibly TRBD1 (5 bases). In germline, CDR1 is MRHNA, CDR2 SNTAGT. V was trimmed by 2 bases and J by 7 bases, leaving 11 bases between them. There are 13 residues in the CDR3. The chain's CDR3 is CASSDGDRGEAFF. CDR3 coding DNA: TGTGCCAGCAGTGACGGTGACAGAGGTGAAGCTTTCTTT.

The chain is built from TRBV5-8 and TRBJ2-1; 7 bases map to TRBD1. V lost 10 bases to trimming and J lost 7 bases; unmatched junction nucleotides: 17. The CDR3 extends over 15 amino acids. Germline CDR1 SGHTS, CDR2 YDEGEE. CDR3 residues: CAYTHQGYRGNEQFF. In DNA form, the CDR3 reads TGTGCCTACACCCACCAAGGCTACAGGGGAAATGAGCAGTTCTTC.

J is TRBJ2-5 and V is TRBV7-2; 9 positions match TRBD2. Germline V CDR1 and CDR2: SGHTA, FQGNSA. Germline trimming cut 4 bases from V and 7 bases from J; bases unmatched to any gene: 7. This CDR3 contains 14 residues. This CDR3 reads CASSSAGGRSTQYF. CDR3 nucleotides: TGTGCCAGCAGCTCTGCGGGGGGGAGATCGACCCAGTACTTC.

This clone was observed a handful of times. This chain links TRBV30 with TRBJ2-3; no firm D call. Trimming left V 0 bases short and J 8 bases short, with 12 bases between. The CDR3 runs 13 residues. Looked up from germline, CDR1 is GTSNPN and CDR2 is SVGIG (reference sequence). CDR3 bases: TGTGCCTGGAGTGTAGGTGACGCAGGTACGCAGTATTTT. Translating gives CAWSVGDAGTQYF.

The rearrangement links TRBV4-1 to TRBJ2-1; the D gene is possibly TRBD2 (6 bases). V dropped 4 bases and J dropped 9 bases, with 10 bases sitting between them. CDR1 MGHRA and CDR2 YSYEKL come from the germline V gene. This CDR3 comprises 12 residues. The CDR3 region is CASSLGGTEQFF. The CDR3 DNA sequence: TGCGCCAGCAGCCTGGGGGGAACTGAGCAGTTCTTC.

In this sample, this clone turned up once. The V and J genes are TRBV7-2 and TRBJ2-5, with a tentative D call TRBD2 (5 bases). V lost 0 bases and J 1 base, leaving 9 bases between the germline ends. Germline lookup yields CDR1 SGHTA and CDR2 FQGNSA. The CDR3 spans 15 residues. The CDR3 DNA reads TGTGCCAGCAGCTTAGCACTAGTGCCCCAAGAGACCCAGTACTTC. Encoded protein: CASSLALVPQETQYF.

This chain connects TRBV6-4 to TRBJ2-7, with 7 bases identical to TRBD1. J lost 10 bases, V lost 11 bases, and 14 bases had no gene match. This CDR3 has 12 residues. CDR1 and CDR2 from the germline V gene are MRHNA and SNTAGT. As DNA, the CDR3 is TGTGCCTCACGGGACAGAGAGGTTGAACAGTACTTC. Amino acids: CASRDREVEQYF.

The V and J genes are TRBV5-1 and TRBJ1-4, with D possibly matching TRBD1 (6 bases). This CDR3 contains 14 residues. Germline lookup yields CDR1 SGHRS and CDR2 YFSETQ. Trimming shortened V by 4 bases and J by 7 bases, and 14 bases separated the two germline ends. CDR3 coding DNA: TGCGCCAGCAGCGACACAGGGAGCGCTGAAAAACTGTTTTTT. This codes for CASSDTGSAEKLFF.

The chain couples TRBV9 to TRBJ1-2; D remains unclear. The CDR3 length is 13 residues. Between the trimmed V and J ends, which lost 4 bases and 1 base, there was a span of 8 bases. Per the germline V gene, CDR1 is SGDLS and CDR2 is YYNGEE. This CDR3 is CASSYWGNYGYTF. The CDR3 nucleotides read TGTGCCAGCAGCTACTGGGGTAACTATGGCTACACCTTC.

This clone was found a few times. The DNA for the CDR3 is TGCGCCAGCAGTAGGACAGGGGGGGACACTGAAGCTTTCTTT. It specifies CASSRTGGDTEAFF. J is TRBJ1-1 and V is TRBV5-1, with 10 positions matching TRBD1. CDR1 is SGHRS and CDR2 is YFSETQ in the germline V gene. V lost 5 bases to trimming and J lost 3 bases; unmatched junction nucleotides: 4. The CDR3 has 14 residues.

This chain joins TRBV9 and TRBJ2-2, with D possibly TRBD1 on 5 matching bases. CDR3 length: 16 amino acids. The V end was cut by 3 bases, the J end by 0 bases, with 12 bases between. Looked up from germline, CDR1 is SGDLS and CDR2 is YYNGEE. The DNA of the CDR3 is TGTGCCAGCAGCGGACAGACCCTAACGAACACCGGGGAGCTGTTTTTT. This gives the protein CASSGQTLTNTGELFF.

The chain employs TRBV11-1 and TRBJ2-1; TRBD2 aligns across 14 bases. J gave up 9 bases and V 3 bases, and 7 bases lay outside the gene matches. This CDR3 region has 16 residues. CDR1 is SGHAT and CDR2 is FQDESV in the germline V gene (reference sequence). CDR3 coding DNA: TGTGCCAGCAGCTTCCCGGGACTAGCGGGGGCAAGTGAGCAGTTCTTC. It translates to CASSFPGLAGASEQFF.

This chain joins TRBV2 and TRBJ2-2; TRBD1 or TRBD2 may be the D gene (5 bases each). Trimming took off 4 bases at V and 6 bases at J, with 15 bases between the two ends. CDR1 and CDR2 from the germline V gene are SNHLY and FYNNEI. The CDR3 totals 15 residues. CDR3 loop: CASSGTGGTSGELFF. The CDR3 DNA sequence: TGTGCCAGCAGTGGAACGGGTGGGACCTCCGGGGAGCTGTTTTTT.

The genes are TRBV10-3 and TRBJ1-4, with D possibly matching TRBD1 (6 bases). The CDR3 has 13 residues. From germline, CDR1 is ENHRY and CDR2 SYGVKD. V was pared by 8 bases and J by 1 base, with 8 bases between. The CDR3 DNA is TGTGCCATCGGGGGCGGAACTAATGAAAAACTGTTTTTT. The encoded protein is CAIGGGTNEKLFF.

V usage is TRBV5-6 and J usage is TRBJ2-7; tentatively, D is TRBD1 (5 bases). The CDR3 extends over 14 amino acids. With 2 bases removed from V and 0 bases from J, the gap between germline ends came to 9 bases. Germline loops: CDR1 SGHDT, CDR2 YYEEEE. The CDR3 nucleotides read TGTGCCAGCAGCTTCCGACAGCTCTCCTACGAGCAGTACTTC. This gives the protein CASSFRQLSYEQYF.

The V call is TRBV14, the J call TRBJ2-1, with TRBD1 as a possible D gene (8 bases). The length of the CDR3 is 15 residues. Germline values: CDR1 SGHDN, CDR2 FVKESK. Trimming took 3 bases from V and 7 from J, leaving 16 bases between them. CDR3 region: CASSHYRGGLNEQFF. Written as DNA, the CDR3 is TGTGCCAGCAGCCATTACAGGGGGGGCCTGAATGAGCAGTTCTTC.